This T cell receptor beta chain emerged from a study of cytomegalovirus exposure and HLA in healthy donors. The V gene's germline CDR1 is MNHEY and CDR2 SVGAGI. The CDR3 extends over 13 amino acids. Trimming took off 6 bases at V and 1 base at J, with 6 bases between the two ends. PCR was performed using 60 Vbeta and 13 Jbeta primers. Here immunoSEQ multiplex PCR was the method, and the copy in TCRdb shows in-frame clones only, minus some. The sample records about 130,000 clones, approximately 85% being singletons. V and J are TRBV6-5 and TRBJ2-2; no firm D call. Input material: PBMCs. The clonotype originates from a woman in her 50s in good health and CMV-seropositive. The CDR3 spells CASRPGNTGELFF. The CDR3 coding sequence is TGTGCCAGCAGACCAGGGAACACCGGGGAGCTGTTTTTT.